The text below deals with one TCR beta chain. Its antigen is still unknown. One base away there is no much larger clone; base qualities are not given. Preparation of the library involved the immunoSEQ multiplex PCR assay. A mixture of 60 forward primers for TCR Vbeta segments and 13 reverse primers for TCR Jbeta segments was used in the multiplex PCR. The CDR3 region of rearranged TCR beta genes was amplified from genomic DNA by a multiplex PCR assay. On the Illumina HiSeq System, the amplified TCR beta libraries were sequenced as 87-base-pair reads. The authors' pipeline ran thus. A later analysis counted about 82 million unique TCR beta chains across the 550 to 800 repertoires, and some 11 million of these chains were shared by at least two donors. To remove PCR and sequencing errors, raw reads were error-corrected and collapsed into unique sequences using a nearest-neighbor algorithm that merged closely related sequences. V, D and J gene segments were assigned by aligning CDR3 sequences to IMGT reference sequences. For a sequence to be retained, a match of at least six nucleotides to both a V gene segment and a J gene segment was required. Rearrangements were called productive when the CDR3 lacked stop codons and stayed in frame with V and J; all others were non-productive. Following IMGT convention, CDR3 was defined as the stretch from the second conserved V-encoded cysteine to the conserved J-encoded phenylalanine. Sequences without an unambiguous match to a single V gene segment were excluded from the earlier analysis of a few hundred of the donors. In an earlier analysis of 587 of the donors, a V segment was called functional when productive rearrangements were above 56.7%, and segregating when the standard deviation between donors exceeded 5%. A statistical classification framework was built for diagnosing cytomegalovirus status from the catalog of TCR beta chain sequences. In a later analysis, V and J genes were assigned by comparing TCR nucleotide sequences against IMGT/GENE-DB human TR gene sequences. Using the TCRdist pipeline, a later analysis assigned CDR3 sequences along with most-parsimonious VDJ recombination scenarios. In a later analysis, every TCR beta chain was defined by the combination of its CDR3 amino acid sequence and its V-gene family, and reads without a unique V-gene family were dropped. As a way to deal with suspected cross-contamination and a sequencing artifact, a later analysis dropped approximately 570 nucleotide sequences that were highly shared and had low generation probability. In a later analysis, a clonal expansion index for each public chain was calculated from normalized within-repertoire ranks of inferred template counts. Generation probabilities in a later analysis came from a VDJ recombination model fitted to out-of-frame rearrangements, and those results were checked against IGoR. Hypergeometric tests were used in a later analysis to score TCR-TCR, TCR-HLA and TCR-CMV co-occurrence, with a repertoire-size bias correction applied to the TCR pairs. False discovery rates were estimated in a later analysis by permuting HLA or CMV assignments 20 times. A later analysis grouped co-occurring TCRs with DBSCAN, adding TCRdist sequence similarity when clustering within HLA-allele-positive subsets. Repertoires with fewer than 30,000 or more than 120,000 public chains, plus five repertoires with anomalous nucleotide sharing, were excluded from co-occurrence clustering. The immuneACCESS repertoire file appears here via TCRdb, limited to in-frame rearrangements. These files lack a portion of the clones; in checked studies, under half of the deficit traces to unresolved V genes, and the cause of the others is not known. V, J and clone size were drawn from that table, and D and trimming were deduced from the DNA. The sample table contains roughly 250,000 clones; only one count was recorded for under 90% of them. The biggest ten clones account for roughly 0.31% of the sample.

This sample stems from a study of cytomegalovirus exposure and HLA in healthy donors (TCRdb year 2017). Concerning the study at large: An earlier analysis of roughly 500 of the donors reported 276 Gb of sequence data and 100 million to 130 million unique TCR beta sequences from some 180 million T cells. About 5 DR-DQ haplotypes were handled as single units for association and clustering, since linkage in the cohort was strong. HLA typing included class I and class II loci at four-digit resolution. Using immunosequencing, the study profiled T cell repertoires from 500 to 800 subjects and related those repertoires to cytomegalovirus serostatus. Every repertoire in the discovery cohort had been generated on one and the same sequencing platform. In a later genetic analysis, genome-wide SNP genotypes for about 55% of the roughly 670 donors were used, and that subset was treated as a discovery cohort. To predict cytomegalovirus infection status, the study combined high-throughput TCR immunosequencing, statistical association of individual TCRs with disease status, and machine learning. To study patterns of TCR occurrence, a later analysis re-analyzed previously published TCR beta repertoires from several hundred donors and added high-resolution HLA genotyping. Typing coverage varied by locus: about 629-630 donors for A, B, C, DRB1 and DQB1; about 520 for DQA1; about 600 for DPA1; about 450 for DPB1. Donor age, sex, ethnicity and CMV serostatus were collected together with the repertoire data. On average, roughly 250,000 unique TCR beta nucleotide sequences were sequenced per donor among 398 genotyped donors of the cohort, with 15% to 20% of those sequences being non-productive. An earlier analysis of 500 to 650 of the donors applied high-throughput TCR beta sequencing to assess whether each TCR beta V gene segment acted as functional or pseudogenic. Among the roughly 400 genotyped donors, around 81% belonged to the genetic ancestry cluster associated with self-reported Caucasian donors. Roughly 310 gigabases of sequencing data and around 87 million unique TCR sequences were included in an early release covering around 650 HLA-typed donors. Rather than drawing on any new phenotypic data, the later analysis identified candidate immune exposures from TCR beta sequences and the way those sequences occurred across donors. The study aimed to test whether cataloging public T cell receptors could reveal signatures of past pathogen exposure. A separate validation cohort of some 130 different subjects was used in addition to the 666-subject first cohort.

The cohort was made up of hundreds of healthy bone marrow donors. Cohort members were all nominally healthy when sampled, although unrecorded immune exposures were likely present. The donor was CMV seronegative and belonged to the group of several hundred seronegative cohort members. Every donor gave a peripheral blood sample, and the peripheral blood mononuclear cells from that sample were used for TCR beta sequencing. The Qiagen DNeasy Blood Extraction Kit was used to extract genomic DNA from the blood cell samples. What the study reported, not specific to this receptor: The classifier was reported to diagnose cytomegalovirus status with high specificity and sensitivity in both the original and validation cohorts. In the study, approximately 160 TCR beta chains were listed as associated with cytomegalovirus. In vitro tests confirmed that three of the cytomegalovirus-associated TCR beta chains recognize cytomegalovirus antigens. Because HLA typing was missing for some donors at each locus, association tests included only the typed subset. Presence/absence analyses assumed roughly uniform sequencing depth across donors, an assumption that may not hold. The authors suggested that the approach could potentially be generalized to other disease states and immunological phenotypes. When HLA alleles, especially DR and DQ, strongly co-occurred, TCR associations were difficult to assign to individual alleles. Immune exposure information for the cohort was limited to CMV serostatus. According to a later genetic analysis, donors in an Asian-associated ancestry cluster had fewer N-insertions in productive TCRs than the approximately 630-donor mean. Some IMGT-functional V segments, including TRBV6-2 and TRBV6-3, could not be distinguished by the 87-base-pair reads and were therefore excluded. A further reported finding was that TCR beta sequences accurately predicted the HLA-A and HLA-B alleles for most subjects in the first cohort. Several of the top co-occurrence clusters appeared to be linked to parvovirus B19, influenza, CMV and Epstein-Barr virus, according to a later analysis. An earlier analysis of approximately 540 of the donors showed that most TCR beta V segments appeared in productive rearrangements either about 87% or about 30% of the time, which broadly matched IMGT annotations. V-gene and J-gene trimming of TCR beta chains was associated with a missense DCLRE1C variant in a later genetic analysis, and the association was replicated in an independent cohort. A later analysis found that HLA-associated TCR beta chains were more clonally expanded and had lower generation probabilities than equally common non-associated chains. While some public TCRs were present in many individuals, most TCR sequences turned up only very rarely across donors. Roughly 15 rarely observed V segments, including chromosome 9 orphons, were excluded from the earlier analysis of some 590 of the donors because counts were too low. In a later analysis, TCR association rates were found to vary across HLA loci, with the most associated TCRs seen for DRB1 alleles and the fewest for HLA-C alleles. A cluster of highly shared sequence variants was judged likely to represent a technical artifact of the sequencing pipeline. Most CMV-associated TCR beta chains appeared to be HLA-restricted in a later analysis, and the HLA associations seemed to be driven largely by CMV exposure. Correlated functional status among segregating V segments might be attributable to linkage disequilibrium, but an unknown experimental factor could not be ruled out. Specific HLA alleles were associated with 16,951 TCR beta sequences at a false discovery rate of 0.05 in a later analysis. Only TCR beta chains were sequenced in this cohort, and the absence of alpha or paired-chain data limited detectable features.

V drops 3 bases and J drops 2 bases, leaving 10 bases in between. The CDR1 and CDR2 encoded by the germline V gene (reference sequence) are LNHDA and SQIVND. The CDR3 spans 14 residues, from the cysteine through the phenylalanine. Only the CDR3 DNA stays, 42 bases, in frame from base 1. The receptor comes from a girl aged 2 to 9 in good health and CMV-seronegative. The sequenced material came from PBMCs. This chain joins TRBV19 to TRBJ1-2; the D gene assignment is ambiguous. The CDR3 reads CASSIAGKNYGYTF. The nucleotide sequence reads TGTGCCAGTAGTATTGCAGGAAAAAACTATGGCTACACCTTC. The reference TRBV19 and TRBJ1-2 proteins fill in what lies around the CDR3, so the full variable domain reads DGGITQSPKYLFRKEGQNVTLSCEQNLNHDAMYWYRQDPGQGLRLIYYSQIVNDFQKGDIAEGYSVSREKKESFPLTVTSAQKNPTAFYLCASSIAGKNYGYTFGSGTRLTVV.